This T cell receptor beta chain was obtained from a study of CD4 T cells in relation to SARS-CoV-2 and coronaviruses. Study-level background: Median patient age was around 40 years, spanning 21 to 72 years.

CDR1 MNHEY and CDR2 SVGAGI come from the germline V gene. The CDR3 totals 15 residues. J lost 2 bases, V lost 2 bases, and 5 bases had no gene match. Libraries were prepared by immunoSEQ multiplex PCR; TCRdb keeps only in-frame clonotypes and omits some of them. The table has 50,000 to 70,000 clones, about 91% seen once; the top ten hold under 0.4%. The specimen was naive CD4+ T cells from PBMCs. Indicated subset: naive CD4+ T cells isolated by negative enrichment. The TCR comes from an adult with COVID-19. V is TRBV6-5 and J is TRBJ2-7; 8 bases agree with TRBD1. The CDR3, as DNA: TGTGCCAGCAGTTACGCTGGGACAGGACCCTACGAGCAGTACTTC. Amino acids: CASSYAGTGPYEQYF.